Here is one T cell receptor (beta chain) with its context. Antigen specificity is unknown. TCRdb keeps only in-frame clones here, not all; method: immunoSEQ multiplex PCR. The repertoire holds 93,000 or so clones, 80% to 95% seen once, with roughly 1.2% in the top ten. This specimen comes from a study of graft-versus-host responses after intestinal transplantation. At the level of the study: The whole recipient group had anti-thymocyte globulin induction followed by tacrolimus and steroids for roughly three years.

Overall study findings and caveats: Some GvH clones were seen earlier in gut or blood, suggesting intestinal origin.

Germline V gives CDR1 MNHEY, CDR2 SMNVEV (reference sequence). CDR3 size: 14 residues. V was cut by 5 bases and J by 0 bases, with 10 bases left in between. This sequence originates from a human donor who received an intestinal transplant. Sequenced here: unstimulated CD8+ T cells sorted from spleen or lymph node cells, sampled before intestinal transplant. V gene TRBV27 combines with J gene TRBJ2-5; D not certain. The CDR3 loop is CASSPDTYQETQYF. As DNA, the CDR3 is TGTGCCAGCAGTCCTGACACTTACCAAGAGACCCAGTACTTC.